The T cell receptor beta chain under discussion was sequenced for a study of radiotherapy plus CTLA-4 blockade in lung cancer. Study-level results: Reported findings show early blood T cell clone dynamics, with interferon-beta, best predicted response.

Enrolled patients, whose metastatic non-small-cell lung cancer was chemo-refractory, received focal radiation plus CTLA-4 blockade with ipilimumab. Trimming removed 8 bases at V and 3 bases at J, with 14 bases between. CDR1 and CDR2 from the germline V gene are MNHEY and SMNVEV (reference sequence). CDR3 length: 13 amino acids. As regards this clone: Its specificity is unknown.

Generated by immunoSEQ multiplex PCR, the TCRdb table keeps only in-frame clones and is missing some. The repertoire holds 90,000 to 100,000 clones, with around 80% as singletons. The source of this sequence is a human donor with non-small cell lung cancer that progressed on radiotherapy plus ipilimumab. The chain combines TRBV27 with TRBJ2-7, with D tentatively TRBD2 (6 bases). The material was peripheral blood, obtained from a patient treated with radiotherapy plus ipilimumab. The DNA of the CDR3 is TGTGCCAGCGGGACTTTGGAGCTCTACGAGCAGTACTTC. Its translation is CASGTLELYEQYF.